This record concerns one TCR beta chain sequence. Antigen specificity is unknown. Each clinical donor contributed on average about 100,000 T cells from unsorted cryopreserved PBMC. The sample is drawn from a study of T cells in tuberculosis. Notes on the study in general: Using the GMM-specific repertoire gave about 84% accuracy versus 60% to 70% with motifs. Shorter CDR3-alpha in active tuberculosis partly drove smaller distances. GMM-specific TCRs were nearer to active tuberculosis alpha repertoires, suggesting expansion.

V lost 4 bases to trimming and J lost 8 bases; unmatched junction nucleotides: 5. Per germline, CDR1 MNHEY and CDR2 SVGAGI. This CDR3 spans 13 amino acids. Using immunoSEQ multiplex PCR, the repertoire was profiled, and TCRdb retains in-frame clones only, with some absent. The sample holds approximately 30,000 clones, just over 90% seen once. J is TRBJ1-1 and V is TRBV6-5, with TRBD1 matching 9 bases. This sequence originates from a donor between 10 and 35 years old with latent tuberculosis or without tuberculosis infection. The sequenced sample consisted of PBMCs. CDR3 sequence (DNA): TGTGCCAGCAGTTCCGGGACAGGGCCCGAAGCTTTCTTT. This gives the protein CASSSGTGPEAFF.